A selection of T cell receptor beta chains follows, all from one sample in a study of cytomegalovirus exposure and HLA in healthy donors. Clones were read by immunoSEQ multiplex PCR, and TCRdb kept only the in-frame ones, dropping some. There are 100,000 to 150,000 clones in the sample; approximately 71% occur only once, and approximately 0.9% lies in the top ten. What was sequenced was PBMCs. These receptors were taken from an older woman in good health and CMV-seronegative. Each CDR3 is given without its conserved first and last residue.

TRBV15	TRBJ2-3	ATSRFSDTQY
TRBV29-1	TRBJ2-7	SARGRGYEQY
TRBV11-2	TRBJ2-2	ASSPGAGGTGELF
TRBV19	TRBJ2-3	ASSISRGTDTQY
TRBV7-5	TRBJ2-5	ASSLGLAIWY
TRBV13	TRBJ2-6	ASSSRDSGANVLT
TRBV21-1	TRBJ1-2	ATMQEEDGFQAFTHYGYT
TRBV4-1	TRBJ2-1	ASSQVPGQGYNEQF
TRBV6-5	TRBJ2-1	ASYSGSRGNEQF
TRBV4-1	TRBJ1-2	ASSQGPGQGIYGYT
TRBV7-3	TRBJ2-1	ASSSRLAGTNEQF
TRBV7-3	TRBJ1-1	ASSFRQGGEAF
TRBV18	TRBJ2-5	ASSPRQLQETQY
TRBV30	TRBJ2-1	AGAKGAYNEQF
TRBV5-1	TRBJ2-1	ASSLTSGVGHEQF
TRBV6-6	TRBJ1-2	ASIQRTGGGYGYT
TRBV19	TRBJ1-5	ASTSGGRPQH
TRBV7-9	TRBJ2-1	ASSLTTGTSGTNEQF
TRBV29-1	TRBJ1-2	SGTPVTSNYGYT
TRBV4-1	TRBJ2-1	ASSQVGLALNNEQF